The 18 T cell receptor beta chains given below trace back to one sample, sequenced in a study of identical twins. MiXCR, run by TCRdb on the 5' RACE reads, gives a single entry per CDR3 protein. Of about 260,000 distinct CDR3 sequences in the sample, roughly 7% were seen once. The data were also submitted as part of a second study, on yellow fever vaccine responses in identical twins.

The sequenced material came from memory (CD45RO+) T cells sorted from blood. The receptors here all came from a woman between 18 and 30 years old in good health.

This clonotype was observed a few times. The chain couples TRBV11-1 to TRBJ2-3, with 12 bases lining up with TRBD1. The CDR3 length is 19 residues. The V segment lost 2 bases and the J segment 0 bases; nucleotides outside the gene matches: 9. CDR1 is SGHAT and CDR2 is FQDESV in the germline V gene (reference sequence). The CDR3 reads CASSLKGTGGLSSTDTQYF. In nucleotides, the CDR3 is TGTGCCAGCAGCTTAAAAGGGACAGGGGGCCTGTCTAGCACAGATACGCAGTATTTT.

The chain combines TRBV3-1 with TRBJ1-1; no reliable D call. V dropped 4 bases and J dropped 4 bases, with 13 bases sitting between them. The germline gives CDR1 LGHDT, CDR2 YNNKEL (reference sequence). There are 14 residues in the CDR3. This CDR3 is CASSPPGPGTEAFF. The CDR3 nucleotides are TGTGCCAGCAGCCCCCCCGGCCCGGGCACTGAAGCTTTCTTT.

There are many counts of this clonotype. V usage is TRBV20-1 and J usage is TRBJ2-5; D is perhaps TRBD2 (5 bases). V was shortened by 0 bases and J by 2 bases, with 13 bases between the two germline ends. Per the germline V gene, CDR1 is DFQATT and CDR2 is SNEGSKA (reference sequence). This CDR3 is 15 amino acids long. The CDR3 loop is CSARDGDGRQETQYF. The CDR3 DNA follows: TGCAGTGCTAGAGACGGAGATGGGAGACAAGAGACCCAGTACTTC.

The chain carries TRBV7-3 and TRBJ2-1; D perhaps matches TRBD1 (5 bases). CDR1 and CDR2 (germline): SGHTA, FQGTGA. V was trimmed by 1 base and J by 0 bases, leaving 16 bases between them. This CDR3 has 18 residues. DNA of the CDR3: TGTGCCAGCAGCTTAAGGGGCTATTCAATGAGCTCCTACAATGAGCAGTTCTTC. Protein sequence: CASSLRGYSMSSYNEQFF.

This chain connects TRBV19 to TRBJ2-6; D perhaps matches TRBD1 (5 bases). Germline CDR1 and CDR2: LNHDA and SQIVND (reference sequence). V was trimmed by 3 bases and J by 1 base, leaving 13 bases between them. The CDR3 has 17 amino acids. CDR3 in amino acids: CASSIGQGVSGANVLTF. CDR3 DNA: TGTGCCAGTAGTATTGGACAAGGAGTATCTGGGGCCAACGTCCTGACTTTC.

This clonotype was detected many times. This chain joins TRBV5-1 and TRBJ2-2; D remains unclear. V gave up 0 bases and J gave up 4 bases, with 13 bases separating them. This CDR3 contains 16 residues. The V gene's germline CDR1 is SGHRS and CDR2 YFSETQ. CDR3 protein: CASSLAVVVGTGELFF. The DNA of the CDR3 is TGCGCCAGCAGCTTGGCGGTCGTGGTGGGCACCGGGGAGCTGTTTTTT.

This clonotype was seen at least ten times. This chain uses TRBV5-1 with TRBJ2-1, with D unclear. CDR3 length: 14 residues. Trimming left V 6 bases short and J 6 bases short, with 16 bases between. Germline V gene data show CDR1 as SGHRS and CDR2 as YFSETQ. CDR3 in DNA: TGCGCCAGCACCCTGACGGGCCCTGGCAATGAGCAGTTCTTC. Translation: CASTLTGPGNEQFF.

This clonotype has at least ten counts. For the CDR3, the DNA is TGTGCCAGCAGCCTGGGACTAGCGGAGTCCACAGATACGCAGTATTTT. This sequence encodes CASSLGLAESTDTQYF. This rearrangement joins TRBV7-9 to TRBJ2-3; 11 bases line up with TRBD2. The CDR3 loop spans 16 amino acids. The ends lost 5 bases at V and 2 bases at J; junction bases unmatched: 6. Germline V gene lookup returns CDR1 SEHNR and CDR2 FQNEAQ (reference sequence).

This clonotype was counted a few times. The V gene is TRBV14, the J gene TRBJ2-3; D might be TRBD2 (6 bases). CDR1 and CDR2 (germline): SGHDN, FVKESK. The CDR3 consists of 15 residues. Deletions cut 4 bases from V and 2 bases from J, with 13 bases between. The CDR3, as DNA: TGTGCCAGCAGCCGGCTTATAGCGGCCACAGATACGCAGTATTTT. It translates to CASSRLIAATDTQYF.

This clonotype was detected many times. The CDR3, as DNA: TGTGCCAGCACACAGACAGGGGCTGGAAACACCATATATTTT. This sequence encodes CASTQTGAGNTIYF. This rearrangement joins TRBV12-3 or TRBV12-4 to TRBJ1-3, with 8 bases fitting TRBD1. After removal of 7 bases from V and 2 bases from J, the junction contained 4 bases not matched to a gene. The CDR3 consists of 14 residues.

This clonotype was counted many times. The gene calls are TRBV7-9 and TRBJ2-3; no reliable D call. Trimming cost V 2 bases and J 6 bases, with 3 bases left between them. This CDR3 has 11 residues. Germline V gene data show CDR1 as SEHNR and CDR2 as FQNEAQ (reference sequence). CDR3 in DNA: TGTGCCAGCAGCTTATCCGATACGCAGTATTTT. Its translation: CASSLSDTQYF.

This clonotype was found a few times. This chain links TRBV27 with TRBJ1-4; a weak D match, TRBD1 (5 bases). The CDR3 loop spans 15 amino acids. V lost 5 bases and J 0 bases, leaving 10 bases between the germline ends. CDR1 is MNHEY, CDR2 SMNVEV, per germline (reference sequence). As DNA, the CDR3 is TGTGCCAGCAGTGTTACAGGCGCAACTAATGAAAAACTGTTTTTT. Its protein product is CASSVTGATNEKLFF.

This clonotype was counted at least ten times. J is TRBJ1-5 and V is TRBV12-3 or TRBV12-4, with 7 nucleotides matching TRBD1. The V and J ends lost 3 bases and 6 bases, in that order; junction bases with no gene match: 8. This CDR3 is built from 15 residues. The CDR3, as DNA: TGTGCCAGCAGTTTTGGGCAGGGGGAAGTTCAGCCCCAGCATTTT. Encoded protein: CASSFGQGEVQPQHF.

This clonotype has a count of ten or more. The CDR3 is CASSPRRLGEQYF. CDR3 coding DNA: TGTGCCAGCAGCCCCCGTCGACTGGGCGAGCAGTACTTC. V gene TRBV7-6 combines with J gene TRBJ2-7, with D hard to call. The CDR3 has 13 residues. Trimming cost V 5 bases and J 6 bases, with 14 bases left between them. Germline CDR1 and CDR2: SGHVS and FNYEAQ.

The chain links TRBV11-2 to TRBJ2-2; D not certain. Germline CDR1 SGHAT, CDR2 FQNNGV. Trimming stripped 2 bases from V and 0 bases from J, with 7 bases between. The CDR3 has 15 residues. CDR3 nucleotide sequence: TGTGCCAGCAGCTTACTCTTCACGAACACCGGGGAGCTGTTTTTT. Encoded protein: CASSLLFTNTGELFF.

This chain links TRBV7-2 with TRBJ1-3; D gene uncertain. V was cut by 1 base and J by 0 bases, with 13 bases left in between. The CDR3 length is 17 residues. CDR1 SGHTA and CDR2 FQGNSA come from the germline V gene. As DNA, the CDR3 is TGTGCCAGCAGCTTAGGTCCCCGGTCAGCCTCTGGAAACACCATATATTTT. Translated: CASSLGPRSASGNTIYF.

The sample holds a few counts of this clonotype. The rearrangement links TRBV7-9 to TRBJ2-1, with 8 bases that match TRBD2. Germline lookup yields CDR1 SEHNR and CDR2 FQNEAQ (reference sequence). The CDR3 length is 14 residues. V lost 5 bases to trimming and J lost 9 bases; unmatched junction nucleotides: 9. CDR3 protein: CASSLPAGGPEQFF. The CDR3 bases are TGTGCCAGCAGCCTCCCGGCGGGGGGCCCTGAGCAGTTCTTC.

The V call is TRBV24-1, the J call TRBJ2-3; 8 nucleotides match TRBD1. V lost 2 bases and J lost 3; bases outside the gene matches: 6. Germline values: CDR1 KGHDR, CDR2 SFDVKD. The CDR3 covers 16 residues. CDR3 protein: CATSDSGQGGTDTQYF. CDR3 sequence (DNA): TGTGCCACCAGTGATTCCGGACAGGGCGGGACAGATACGCAGTATTTT.